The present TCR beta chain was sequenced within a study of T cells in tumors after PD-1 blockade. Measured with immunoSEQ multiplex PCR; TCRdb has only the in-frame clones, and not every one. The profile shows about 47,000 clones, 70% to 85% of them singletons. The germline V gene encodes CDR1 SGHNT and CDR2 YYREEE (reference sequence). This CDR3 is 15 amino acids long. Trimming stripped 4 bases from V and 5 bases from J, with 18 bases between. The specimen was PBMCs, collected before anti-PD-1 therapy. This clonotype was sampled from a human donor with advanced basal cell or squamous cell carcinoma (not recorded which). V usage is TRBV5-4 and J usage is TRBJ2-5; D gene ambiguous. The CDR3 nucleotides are TGTGCCAGCAGCCCCCGGTTTGGTGTTGATGAGACCCAGTACTTC. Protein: CASSPRFGVDETQYF.